The 28 T cell receptor beta chains listed next were all sequenced from one sample in a study of shared clonotypes between healthy human individuals. The repertoire was sequenced with immunoSEQ multiplex PCR; TCRdb's copy has only in-frame clones and lacks some. Here the sample spans about 730,000 clones, over 55% being singletons. The specimen sequenced was memory CD4+ T cells sorted from blood. Indicated subset: CD45RA-negative fraction. The receptors derive from a woman in her twenties or thirties in good health.

On this clone: This may arise from a read error, as a much more abundant clone is one base away. This CDR3 is also generated by other DNA sequences in the sample. This chain connects TRBV6-5 to TRBJ2-5, with 11 bases identical to TRBD2. This CDR3 is built from 15 residues. J gave up 2 bases and V 5 bases, and 4 bases lay outside the gene matches. Germline V gene sequence: CDR1 MNHEY, CDR2 SVGAGI. The CDR3 DNA follows: TGTGCCAGCAGTCCCGGGACTAGCGGACAAGAGACCCAGTACTTC. It codes for CASSPGTSGQETQYF.

This chain's CDR3 is CASSYGQGSNIQYF. In nucleotides, the CDR3 is TGTGCCAGCAGTTATGGACAGGGGTCGAACATTCAGTACTTC. This chain joins TRBV6-5 and TRBJ2-4; 9 bases line up with TRBD1. The germline V gene encodes CDR1 MNHEY and CDR2 SVGAGI. CDR3 length: 14 amino acids. V lost 3 bases to trimming and J lost 7 bases; unmatched junction nucleotides: 4.

The CDR3 coding sequence is TGTGCCAGCAGCAAAAAATGGGTGACGGGCAATCAGCCCCAGCATTTT. Amino acids: CASSKKWVTGNQPQHF. The chain combines TRBV21-1 with TRBJ1-5. TRBV21-1 is a known pseudogene. This CDR3 region has 16 residues.

V is TRBV11-2 and J is TRBJ2-3, with 10 bases lining up with TRBD2. The junction had 4 bases not matched to a gene; V was cut back by 5 bases and J by 2 bases. Germline CDR1 reads SGHAT; CDR2 reads FQNNGV. The CDR3 consists of 15 residues. DNA of the CDR3: TGTGCCAGCAGCCGGGGACTAGCGACCACAGATACGCAGTATTTT. This encodes CASSRGLATTDTQYF.

The table lists this clone with many counts. J is TRBJ2-7 and V is TRBV2; D gene uncertain. This CDR3 has 12 amino acids. The V gene lost 5 bases and the J gene lost 5 bases, with 10 bases spanning the gap. Germline CDR1 reads SNHLY; CDR2 reads FYNNEI. For the CDR3, the DNA is TGTGCCAGCAGTCAGACCCGAAACGAGCAGTACTTC. Residues: CASSQTRNEQYF.

The chain is built from TRBV21-1 and TRBJ2-7; the DNA was not compared with TRBD1, the D call given in the table. TRBV21-1 is listed as a pseudogene. The CDR3 spans 17 residues. CDR3 DNA sequence: TGTGCCAGCAGCAATCCCTACCCTGTGGGGGCCTCCTACGAGCAGTACTTC. This encodes CASSNPYPVGASYEQYF.

In this sample, this clone turned up a few times. The chain combines TRBV6-4 with TRBJ2-7; 7 bases fit TRBD1. Germline V CDR1 and CDR2: MRHNA, SNTAGT. Trimming took 6 bases from V and 1 from J; bases not matched to a gene: 3. The CDR3 spans 13 residues. The CDR3 sequence: CASRRQGSYEQYF. The CDR3 region has the DNA TGTGCCAGCAGACGACAGGGATCCTACGAGCAGTACTTC.

This chain uses TRBV15 with TRBJ1-4; 11 bases are shared with TRBD1. V lost 9 bases and J lost 5; bases outside the gene matches: 5. This CDR3 is 14 amino acids long. Germline loops: CDR1 LNHNV, CDR2 YYDKDF (reference sequence). The DNA for the CDR3 is TGTGCCACGGCCTGGGACAGGGGGAATGAAAAACTGTTTTTT. Amino acids: CATAWDRGNEKLFF.

This rearrangement joins TRBV10-3 to TRBJ2-6; D remains unclear. This CDR3 is built from 18 residues. The V and J ends lost 2 bases and 0 bases respectively, with 14 bases between them. Per the germline V gene, CDR1 is ENHRY and CDR2 is SYGVKD. DNA for the CDR3: TGTGCCATCAGTGAGCTGGCTACATCGACCTCTGGGGCCAACGTCCTGACTTTC. It yields the protein CAISELATSTSGANVLTF.

This clone was detected a few times. The CDR3 here is CASSRQGPLNQPQHF. The CDR3 DNA reads as TGTGCCAGTAGTAGACAGGGGCCGTTAAATCAGCCCCAGCATTTT. This rearrangement joins TRBV19 to TRBJ1-5; 8 bases are shared with TRBD1. Germline CDR1 and CDR2: LNHDA and SQIVND (reference sequence). V shed 4 bases and J 4 bases; nucleotides not matched to a gene: 6. The CDR3 spans 15 residues. The variable domain in full, with the rest retrieved from reference TRBV19 and TRBJ1-5, is DGGITQSPKYLFRKEGQNVTLSCEQNLNHDAMYWYRQDPGQGLRLIYYSQIVNDFQKGDIAEGYSVSREKKESFPLTVTSAQKNPTAFYLCASSRQGPLNQPQHFGDGTRLSIL.

The rearrangement links TRBV5-1 to TRBJ2-7; 7 nucleotides line up with TRBD2. CDR3 length: 18 amino acids. Germline CDR1 is SGHRS and CDR2 is YFSETQ. V was pared by 0 bases and J by 0 bases, with 12 bases of the junction left unmatched. CDR3 coding DNA: TGCGCCAGCAGCTTGGTTAGCGGCGGGGGAGAGAGCTCCTACGAGCAGTACTTC. It encodes CASSLVSGGGESSYEQYF.

This chain joins TRBV29-1 and TRBJ1-1, with a tentative D call TRBD1 (5 bases). This CDR3 is 12 amino acids long. CDR1 SQVTM and CDR2 ANQGSEA come from the germline V gene. Between the trimmed V and J ends, which lost 6 bases and 4 bases, there was a span of 12 bases. In DNA form, the CDR3 reads TGCAGCGTGCAGCGGGGGAGCACTGAAGCTTTCTTT. Amino acids: CSVQRGSTEAFF. Full variable domain (outside the CDR3, taken from reference TRBV29-1 and TRBJ1-1): SAVISQKPSRDICQRGTSLTIQCQVDSQVTMMFWYRQQPGQSLTLIATANQGSEATYESGFVIDKFPISRPNLTFSTLTVSNMSPEDSSIYLCSVQRGSTEAFFGQGTRLTVV.

The genes are TRBV6-5 and TRBJ1-1; D is uncertain. V was clipped by 0 bases and J by 7 bases, with 15 bases between them. Germline CDR1 and CDR2: MNHEY and SVGAGI. The CDR3 runs to 15 residues. This chain's CDR3 is CASSYSLPSVDEAFF. CDR3 in DNA: TGTGCCAGCAGTTACTCGCTTCCCTCGGTGGATGAAGCTTTCTTT.

This chain links TRBV6-5 with TRBJ1-5; 7 bases are a match to TRBD1. The CDR3 totals 13 residues. Germline V gene data show CDR1 as MNHEY and CDR2 as SVGAGI. The junction had 7 bases not matched to a gene; V was cut back by 7 bases and J by 7 bases. CDR3 coding DNA: TGTGCCAGCATAGACAGGGATGACCAGCCCCAGCATTTT. This sequence encodes CASIDRDDQPQHF.

The chain employs TRBV28 and TRBJ1-2; tentatively, D is TRBD1 (5 bases). The V gene lost 5 bases and the J gene lost 0 bases, with 13 bases spanning the gap. Germline assignment: CDR1 MDHEN and CDR2 SYDVKM. The CDR3 spans 15 residues. CDR3 DNA sequence: TGTGCCAGCAGTCGCTCGGGGCCGACTAACTATGGCTACACCTTC. Translated: CASSRSGPTNYGYTF.

This chain uses TRBV30 with TRBJ2-2, with TRBD2 matching over 7 bases. V shed 3 bases, J shed 7 bases, and the junction held 8 bases outside the gene matches. This CDR3 is built from 14 residues. CDR1 is GTSNPN, CDR2 SVGIG, per germline (reference sequence). The CDR3 spells CAWRGGASDGELFF. The CDR3 DNA follows: TGTGCCTGGAGGGGAGGGGCGTCCGACGGGGAGCTGTTTTTT.

This chain links TRBV19 with TRBJ2-7, with D tentatively TRBD2 (5 bases). V was clipped by 2 bases and J by 7 bases, with 27 bases between them. Germline CDR1 is LNHDA and CDR2 is SQIVND (reference sequence). The CDR3 contains 18 residues. The CDR3 sequence: CASSIRMIGRLSHREQYF. CDR3 in DNA: TGTGCCAGTAGTATACGTATGATTGGTAGACTATCCCACCGGGAGCAGTACTTC.

The chain has TRBV4-1 and TRBJ1-2; D is perhaps TRBD1 (6 bases). CDR1 and CDR2 (germline): MGHRA, YSYEKL. V lost 4 bases to trimming and J lost 5 bases, with 20 bases between them. This CDR3 is built from 16 residues. The CDR3 nucleotides read TGCGCCAGCAGCCCCGGGGGGGCAGAGAGACTATATGGCTACACCTTC. Its protein is CASSPGGAERLYGYTF.

The CDR3 is CSVGREGRNNEQFF. The CDR3 nucleotides are TGCAGCGTTGGCCGGGAGGGCCGGAACAATGAGCAGTTCTTC. The gene calls are TRBV29-1 and TRBJ2-1; the match to TRBD2 covers 8 bases. Trimming cost V 4 bases and J 5 bases; bases outside gene matches: 7. The germline V gene has CDR1 SQVTM and CDR2 ANQGSEA. This CDR3 is built from 14 residues.

The chain employs TRBV10-3 and TRBJ1-2; D gene ambiguous. CDR1 is ENHRY and CDR2 is SYGVKD in the germline V gene. V dropped 3 bases and J dropped 0 bases, with 17 bases sitting between them. This CDR3 has 17 amino acids. CDR3 sequence (DNA): TGTGCCATCAGTGATGTGTTAGGCTGGGCGGCTAACTATGGCTACACCTTC. Amino acid sequence: CAISDVLGWAANYGYTF.

The J gene is TRBJ2-1, the V gene TRBV7-9; D is perhaps TRBD1 (6 bases). Germline V CDR1 and CDR2: SEHNR, FQNEAQ (reference sequence). V lost 3 bases and J 8 bases, leaving 20 bases between the germline ends. The CDR3 contains 16 residues. CDR3 region: CASSFQGMKRVDEQFF. The CDR3 DNA sequence: TGTGCCAGCAGCTTCCAGGGGATGAAAAGGGTCGATGAGCAGTTCTTC.

The V and J genes are TRBV6-5 and TRBJ2-7; 10 bases map to TRBD2. The CDR3 runs to 15 residues. Losses at the gene ends were 7 bases for V and 4 bases for J; bases not matched to a gene: 10. The germline V gene has CDR1 MNHEY and CDR2 SVGAGI. This CDR3 reads CASNTRTSGRYEQYF. The CDR3 region has the DNA TGTGCCAGCAACACCCGGACTAGCGGAAGATACGAGCAGTACTTC.

The J gene is TRBJ1-3, the V gene TRBV28; possibly TRBD1 for D (5 bases). V was shortened by 7 bases and J by 1 base, with 17 bases between the two germline ends. Germline loops: CDR1 MDHEN, CDR2 SYDVKM. The CDR3 has 16 amino acids. The CDR3 is CASIGATGTSGNTIYF. The CDR3 DNA is TGTGCCAGCATTGGGGCCACTGGTACTTCTGGAAACACCATATATTTT.

The V and J genes are TRBV5-1 and TRBJ2-7; 10 bases map to TRBD1. Losses at the gene ends were 6 bases for V and 3 bases for J; bases not matched to a gene: 9. This CDR3 has 15 residues. Germline CDR1 is SGHRS and CDR2 is YFSETQ. The CDR3 reads CASKSGGTGVYEQYF. The CDR3 DNA follows: TGCGCCAGCAAATCGGGAGGGACAGGGGTCTACGAGCAGTACTTC.

This clone showed up just once. Since a far larger clone is one base different, this is likely a read error. Other nucleotide sequences in the sample specify the same CDR3. The CDR3 spells CASIPAGPSSWSGELFF. The DNA for the CDR3 is TGTGCCAGCATCCCGGCGGGACCCTCGTCTTGGTCCGGGGAGCTGTTTTTT. This chain joins TRBV28 and TRBJ2-2, with a possible D match to TRBD2 (6 bases). The CDR3 extends over 17 amino acids. The V end lost 7 bases, the J end lost 6 bases, and 24 bases lay between the germline ends. In germline, CDR1 is MDHEN, CDR2 SYDVKM.

The chain couples TRBV6-1 to TRBJ2-7; D possibly corresponds to TRBD2 (5 bases). The germline V and J ends were trimmed by 4 bases and 3 bases, with 10 bases remaining between them. Germline-derived CDR1 and CDR2 are MNHNS and SASEGT. The length of the CDR3 is 13 residues. The CDR3 DNA sequence: TGTGCCAGCAGTGTTCTAGGAGGCTACGAGCAGTACTTC. It specifies CASSVLGGYEQYF.

This clone was counted only a few times. This chain links TRBV5-3 with TRBJ1-1, with TRBD1 as a possible D gene (5 bases). TRBV5-3 is noted as an ORF with a role that remains uncertain. Trimming shortened V by 2 bases and J by 7 bases, and 18 bases separated the two germline ends. The CDR3 is 15 residues long. CDR3 loop: CARSFYSDIRGEAFF. The CDR3 DNA follows: TGTGCCAGAAGCTTCTATTCGGACATAAGAGGTGAAGCTTTCTTT.

The sample holds a few counts of this clone. V and J are TRBV27 and TRBJ1-2, with 8 bases fitting TRBD1. The CDR3 has 14 amino acids. CDR1 and CDR2 (germline): MNHEY, SMNVEV (reference sequence). The V and J ends lost 4 bases and 3 bases, in that order; junction bases with no gene match: 4. The CDR3 bases are TGTGCCAGCAGTTCCGCGACAGGGGACTATGGCTACACCTTC. It yields the protein CASSSATGDYGYTF.